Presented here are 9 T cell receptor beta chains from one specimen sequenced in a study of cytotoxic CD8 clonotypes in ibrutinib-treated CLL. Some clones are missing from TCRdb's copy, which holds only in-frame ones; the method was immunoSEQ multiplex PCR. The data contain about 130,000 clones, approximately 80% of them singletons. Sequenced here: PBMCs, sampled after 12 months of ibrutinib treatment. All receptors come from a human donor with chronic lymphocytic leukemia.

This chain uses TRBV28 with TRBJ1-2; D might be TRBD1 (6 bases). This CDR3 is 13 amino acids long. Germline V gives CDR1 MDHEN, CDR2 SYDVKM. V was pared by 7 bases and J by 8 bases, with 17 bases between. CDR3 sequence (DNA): TGTGCCAGCACCCGACGGGGGCCCCGGGGCTACACCTTC. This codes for CASTRRGPRGYTF.

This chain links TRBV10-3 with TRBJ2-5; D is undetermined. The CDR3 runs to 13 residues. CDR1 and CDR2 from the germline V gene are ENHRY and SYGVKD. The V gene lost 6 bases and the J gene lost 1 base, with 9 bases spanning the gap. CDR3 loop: CAIRSPSQETQYF. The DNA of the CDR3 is TGTGCCATCAGATCTCCCTCCCAAGAGACCCAGTACTTC.

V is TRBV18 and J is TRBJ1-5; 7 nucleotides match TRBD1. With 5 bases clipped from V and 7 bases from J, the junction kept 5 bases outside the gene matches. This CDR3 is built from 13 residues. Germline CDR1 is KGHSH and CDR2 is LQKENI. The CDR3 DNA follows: TGTGCCAGCTCAGATACAGGGGACCAGCCCCAGCATTTT. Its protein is CASSDTGDQPQHF.

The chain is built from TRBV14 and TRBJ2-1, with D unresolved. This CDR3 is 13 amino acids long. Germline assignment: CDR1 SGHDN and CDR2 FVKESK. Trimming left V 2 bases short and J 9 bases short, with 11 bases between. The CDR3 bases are TGTGCCAGCAGCCAATCTAGAGCAGGTGAGCAGTTCTTC. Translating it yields CASSQSRAGEQFF.

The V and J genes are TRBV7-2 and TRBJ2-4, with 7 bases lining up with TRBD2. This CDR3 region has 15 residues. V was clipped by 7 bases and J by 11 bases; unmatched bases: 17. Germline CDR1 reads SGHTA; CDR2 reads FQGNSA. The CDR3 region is CASTPTIGPGGFQYF. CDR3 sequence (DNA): TGTGCCAGCACCCCGACCATCGGACCCGGGGGGTTTCAGTACTTC.

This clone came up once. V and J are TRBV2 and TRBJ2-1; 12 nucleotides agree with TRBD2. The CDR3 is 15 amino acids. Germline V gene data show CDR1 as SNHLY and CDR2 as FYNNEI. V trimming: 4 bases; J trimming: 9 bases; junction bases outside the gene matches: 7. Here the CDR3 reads CASSVLAGGNGEQFF. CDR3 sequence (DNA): TGTGCCAGCAGTGTGCTAGCGGGAGGGAACGGTGAGCAGTTCTTC.

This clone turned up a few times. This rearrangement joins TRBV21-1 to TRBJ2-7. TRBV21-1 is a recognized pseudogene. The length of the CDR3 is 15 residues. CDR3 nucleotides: TGTGCCAGCAGCCTGGAACGAGCTTACCACTACGAGCAGTACTTC. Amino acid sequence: CASSLERAYHYEQYF.

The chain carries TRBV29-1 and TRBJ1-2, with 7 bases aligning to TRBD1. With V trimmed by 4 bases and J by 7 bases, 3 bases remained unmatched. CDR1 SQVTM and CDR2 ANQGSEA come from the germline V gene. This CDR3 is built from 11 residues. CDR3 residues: CSVGHRGGYTF. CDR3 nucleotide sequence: TGCAGCGTTGGCCACAGGGGTGGCTACACCTTC.

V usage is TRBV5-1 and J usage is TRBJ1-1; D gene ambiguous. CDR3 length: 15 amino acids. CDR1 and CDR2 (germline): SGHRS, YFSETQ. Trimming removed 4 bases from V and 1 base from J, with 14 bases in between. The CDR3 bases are TGCGCCAGCAGCAAACGACCGACGGAGAACACTGAAGCTTTCTTT. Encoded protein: CASSKRPTENTEAFF.